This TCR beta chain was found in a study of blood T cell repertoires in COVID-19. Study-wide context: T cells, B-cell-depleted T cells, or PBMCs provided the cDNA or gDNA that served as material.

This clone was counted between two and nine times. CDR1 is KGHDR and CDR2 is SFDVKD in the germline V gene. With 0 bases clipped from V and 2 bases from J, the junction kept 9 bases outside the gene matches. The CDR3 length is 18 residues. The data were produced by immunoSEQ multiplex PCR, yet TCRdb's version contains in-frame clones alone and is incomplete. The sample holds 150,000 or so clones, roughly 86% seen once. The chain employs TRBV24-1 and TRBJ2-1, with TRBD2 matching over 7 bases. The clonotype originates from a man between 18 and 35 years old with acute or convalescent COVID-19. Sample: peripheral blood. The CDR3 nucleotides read TGTGCCACCAGTGATTTGCCGAAGCGGGGAAGCCCCTACAATGAGCAGTTCTTC. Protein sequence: CATSDLPKRGSPYNEQFF.